The 13 T cell receptor beta chains presented below share a single source sample, sequenced in a study of a mutant IDH1 vaccine in newly diagnosed glioma. Using immunoSEQ multiplex PCR, the repertoire was profiled, and TCRdb retains in-frame clones only, with some absent. The sample shows under 45,000 clones, roughly 80% of them seen only once. Their recognized antigens are unknown. Time point indicated: week 47, end of study. The vaccine gave 300 ug of a 20-mer mutant IDH1 peptide subcutaneously per dose. The material sequenced was PBMCs, taken from a glioma patient whose treatment included an IDH1 peptide vaccine. The receptors shown here come from a man younger than 35 with glioma. Some clones in this sample may be carry-over from other donors' samples.

This clone is a singleton in its sample. This chain uses TRBV5-1 with TRBJ2-1; D may be TRBD1 or TRBD2 (5 bases each). CDR3 size: 13 residues. CDR1 is SGHRS and CDR2 is YFSETQ in the germline V gene. Trimming removed 4 bases at V and 7 bases at J, with 12 bases between. As DNA, the CDR3 is TGCGCCAGCAGCGACGGGGCTTGGAATGAGCAGTTCTTC. It specifies CASSDGAWNEQFF.

The chain carries TRBV4-2 and TRBJ2-7; maybe TRBD2 (5 bases). Germline CDR1 is LGHNA and CDR2 is YNFKEQ. V lost 1 base to trimming and J lost 3 bases, with 19 bases between them. The CDR3 totals 17 residues. CDR3 DNA: TGTGCCAGCAGCCAAGGATCCGGAGGACTGGCAAACTACGAGCAGTACTTC. It translates to CASSQGSGGLANYEQYF.

A single count supports this clone. The chain recombines TRBV6-5 with TRBJ1-1; a weak D match, TRBD1 (5 bases). The V end was cut by 7 bases, the J end by 0 bases, with 12 bases between. Germline CDR1 MNHEY, CDR2 SVGAGI. CDR3 size: 14 residues. CDR3 in amino acids: CASIPRGMNTEAFF. In DNA form, the CDR3 reads TGTGCCAGCATCCCCCGGGGGATGAACACTGAAGCTTTCTTT.

This clone was counted between two and nine times. The V gene is TRBV10-3, the J gene TRBJ1-1, with a tentative D call TRBD1 (6 bases). The CDR3 totals 14 residues. V gave up 10 bases and J gave up 1 base, with 16 bases separating them. Germline CDR1 ENHRY, CDR2 SYGVKD. This CDR3 reads CATTRGRENTEAFF. The CDR3 DNA reads as TGTGCCACTACCAGGGGAAGGGAGAACACTGAAGCTTTCTTT.

The chain has TRBV5-6 and TRBJ1-1, with D possibly TRBD1 on 5 matching bases. This CDR3 region has 14 residues. CDR1 SGHDT and CDR2 YYEEEE come from the germline V gene. Trimming left V 1 base short and J 1 base short, with 8 bases between. CDR3 residues: CASSLLTGNTEAFF. CDR3 DNA sequence: TGTGCCAGCAGCTTGCTTACAGGGAACACTGAAGCTTTCTTT.

This rearrangement joins TRBV7-6 to TRBJ1-4; D gene unclear. CDR1 is SGHVS, CDR2 FNYEAQ, per germline. This CDR3 comprises 11 residues. Trimming removed 8 bases from V and 6 bases from J, with 7 bases in between. CDR3 sequence reads: CASGVDEKLFF. The DNA for the CDR3 is TGTGCCAGCGGGGTTGATGAAAAACTGTTTTTT.

The CDR3 DNA follows: TGTGCCAGCAGTCCCCCGGGACAGGGAGGCGGCTACACCTTC. Protein: CASSPPGQGGGYTF. The chain has TRBV5-4 and TRBJ1-2; TRBD1 aligns across 9 bases. The V gene end was trimmed by 5 bases and the J gene end by 8 bases; junction bases not matched to a gene: 10. Germline assignment: CDR1 SGHNT and CDR2 YYREEE (reference sequence). CDR3 size: 14 residues.

This clone was detected only once. This chain uses TRBV5-8 with TRBJ1-1; possibly TRBD1 for D (6 bases). Germline CDR1 and CDR2: SGHTS and YDEGEE. The CDR3 covers 15 residues. V lost 2 bases and J lost 3, with 14 bases in between. Here the CDR3 DNA reads TGTGCCAGCAGCTTTGGGGGCAGATACCACACTGAAGCTTTCTTT. The encoded protein is CASSFGGRYHTEAFF.

This clone has just a few counts. The V call is TRBV6-5, the J call TRBJ2-7; no reliable D call. The germline CDR1 and CDR2 sequences are MNHEY and SVGAGI. V lost 0 bases to trimming and J lost 7 bases, with 4 bases between them. The length of the CDR3 is 11 residues. For the CDR3, the DNA is TGTGCCAGCAGTTACTCAAAAGAGCAGTACTTC. Protein product: CASSYSKEQYF.

V gene TRBV27 combines with J gene TRBJ1-6; the D gene is possibly TRBD1 (5 bases). Looked up from germline, CDR1 is MNHEY and CDR2 is SMNVEV (reference sequence). The CDR3 consists of 16 residues. CDR3 protein: CASRGGYGSYNSPLHF. The CDR3 coding sequence is TGTGCGAGCCGGGGGGGATACGGCTCCTATAATTCACCCCTCCACTTT.

The V and J genes are TRBV27 and TRBJ2-7; D remains ambiguous. CDR1 and CDR2 from the germline V gene are MNHEY and SMNVEV (reference sequence). The CDR3 consists of 13 residues. Trimming left V 3 bases short and J 0 bases short, with 6 bases between. In nucleotides, the CDR3 is TGTGCCAGCAGTTTTTATGGCTCCTACGAGCAGTACTTC. Residues: CASSFYGSYEQYF.

This chain uses TRBV5-4 with TRBJ2-1; D gene unclear. The germline gives CDR1 SGHNT, CDR2 YYREEE (reference sequence). V was shortened by 5 bases and J by 8 bases, with 17 bases between the two germline ends. The CDR3 contains 14 residues. The CDR3 DNA follows: TGTGCCAGCAGTTCTTCTGGGAATTGGGATGAGCAGTTCTTC. It codes for CASSSSGNWDEQFF.

The genes are TRBV25-1 and TRBJ2-7; D is unclear. The CDR3 length is 15 residues. From germline, CDR1 is MGHDK and CDR2 SYGVNS. V was trimmed by 4 bases and J by 1 base, leaving 14 bases between them. In DNA form, the CDR3 reads TGTGCCAGCAGTGTGCCCCGAGCCTTATCCTACGAGCAGTACTTC. Its translation: CASSVPRALSYEQYF.